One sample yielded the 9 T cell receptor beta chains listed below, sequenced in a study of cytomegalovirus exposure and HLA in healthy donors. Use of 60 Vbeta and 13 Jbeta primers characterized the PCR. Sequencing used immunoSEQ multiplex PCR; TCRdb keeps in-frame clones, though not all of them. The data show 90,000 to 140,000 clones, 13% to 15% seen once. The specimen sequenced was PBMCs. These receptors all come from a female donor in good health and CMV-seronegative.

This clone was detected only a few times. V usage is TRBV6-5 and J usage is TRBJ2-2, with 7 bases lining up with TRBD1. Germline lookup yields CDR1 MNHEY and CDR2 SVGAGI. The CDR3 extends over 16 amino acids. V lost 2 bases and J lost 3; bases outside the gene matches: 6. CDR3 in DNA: TGTGCCAGCAGTTACGCAGGGGGTGGGTACACCGGGGAGCTGTTTTTT. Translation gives CASSYAGGGYTGELFF.

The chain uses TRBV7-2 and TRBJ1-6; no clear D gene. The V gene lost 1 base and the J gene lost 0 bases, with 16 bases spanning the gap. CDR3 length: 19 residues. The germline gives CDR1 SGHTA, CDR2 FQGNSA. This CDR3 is CASSLGRTARSSYNSPLHF. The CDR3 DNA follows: TGTGCCAGCAGCTTAGGGAGGACGGCCAGGAGCTCCTATAATTCACCCCTCCACTTT.

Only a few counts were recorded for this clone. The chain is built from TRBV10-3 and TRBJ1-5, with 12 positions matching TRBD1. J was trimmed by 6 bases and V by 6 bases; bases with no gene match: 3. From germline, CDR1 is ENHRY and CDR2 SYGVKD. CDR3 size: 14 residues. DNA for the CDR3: TGTGCCATCAGAGGGACAGGGGGCGGTCAGCCCCAGCATTTT. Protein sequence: CAIRGTGGGQPQHF.

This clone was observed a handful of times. The CDR3 DNA sequence: TGTGCCAGCAGCACCCAGCGGGAGGCCGGGGAGCTGTTTTTT. Amino acids: CASSTQREAGELFF. The chain couples TRBV11-2 to TRBJ2-2; 9 bases map to TRBD2. V gave up 5 bases and J gave up 6 bases; unmatched junction bases: 4. This CDR3 spans 14 amino acids. Germline CDR1 reads SGHAT; CDR2 reads FQNNGV.

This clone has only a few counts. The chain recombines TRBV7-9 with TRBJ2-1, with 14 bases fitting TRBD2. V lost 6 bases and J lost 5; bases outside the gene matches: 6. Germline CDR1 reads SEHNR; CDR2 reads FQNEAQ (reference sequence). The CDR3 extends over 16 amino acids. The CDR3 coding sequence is TGTGCCAGCAGGGACGGGACTAGCGGGGGAAACAATGAGCAGTTCTTC. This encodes CASRDGTSGGNNEQFF.

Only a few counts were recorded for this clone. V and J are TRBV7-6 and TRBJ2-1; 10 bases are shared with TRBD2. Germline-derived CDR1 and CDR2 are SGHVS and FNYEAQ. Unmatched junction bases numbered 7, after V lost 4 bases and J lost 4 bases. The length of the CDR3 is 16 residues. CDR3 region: CASSSLAGGVYNEQFF. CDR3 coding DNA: TGTGCCAGCAGCTCATTAGCGGGGGGCGTTTACAATGAGCAGTTCTTC.

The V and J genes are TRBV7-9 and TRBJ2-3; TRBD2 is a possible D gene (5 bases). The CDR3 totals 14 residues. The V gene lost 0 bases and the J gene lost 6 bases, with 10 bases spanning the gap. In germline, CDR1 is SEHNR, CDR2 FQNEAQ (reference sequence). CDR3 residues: CASSLAPTGDTQYF. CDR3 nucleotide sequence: TGTGCCAGCAGCTTAGCTCCTACGGGGGATACGCAGTATTTT.

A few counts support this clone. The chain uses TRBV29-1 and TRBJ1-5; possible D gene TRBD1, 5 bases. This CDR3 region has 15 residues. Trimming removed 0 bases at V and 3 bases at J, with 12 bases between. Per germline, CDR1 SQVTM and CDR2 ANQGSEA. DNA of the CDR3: TGCAGCGTTGAAGACGGGACTGACCTCAATCAGCCCCAGCATTTT. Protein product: CSVEDGTDLNQPQHF.

CDR3 amino acids: CASSLRAAGGEAFF. The CDR3 nucleotides read TGTGCCAGCAGCTTAAGGGCGGCAGGGGGCGAAGCTTTCTTT. The rearrangement uses TRBV7-9 and TRBJ1-1, with 8 bases that match TRBD1. The CDR3 has 14 amino acids. Germline V gene data show CDR1 as SEHNR and CDR2 as FQNEAQ (reference sequence). V lost 2 bases to trimming and J lost 8 bases; unmatched junction nucleotides: 7.